A single sample gave rise to the 13 T cell receptor beta chains below, sequenced in a study of T cells in Graves' hyperthyroidism and ophthalmopathy. RNA transcripts provided the source from which TCR beta CDR3 regions were amplified. With the HTBI primer set, the TCR CDR3 went through a first round of RT-PCR. From the multiplex PCR reads, TCRdb called clonotypes with MiXCR, one entry per CDR3 protein. This sample carries about 400,000 distinct CDR3 sequences, 15% of them seen once, and the ten largest clones take around a third. The material sequenced was blood. The receptors shown here come from a woman aged 25 to 39 with Graves' hyperthyroidism.

This clonotype has a count of ten or more. The gene calls are TRBV7-8 and TRBJ1-4, with D uncertain. From germline, CDR1 is SGHVS and CDR2 FQNEAQ. The CDR3 covers 12 residues. V lost 5 bases, J lost 6 bases, and 7 bases lay in between. CDR3 protein: CASSLNYEKLFF. CDR3 sequence (DNA): TGTGCCAGCAGCCTCAATTATGAAAAACTGTTTTTT. Using reference TRBV7-8 and TRBJ1-4 for the parts outside the CDR3, the full variable domain is GAGVSQSPRYKVAKRGQDVALRCDPISGHVSLFWYQQALGQGPEFLTYFQNEAQLDKSGLPSDRFFAERPEGSVSTLKIQRTQQEDSAVYLCASSLNYEKLFFGSGTQLSVL.

As to this clonotype: This could be a read error, since a much larger clone is one nucleotide away. V usage is TRBV10-3 and J usage is TRBJ1-2; D not certain. CDR3 size: 13 residues. Germline V gene lookup returns CDR1 ENHRY and CDR2 SYGVKD. V lost 4 bases and J 2 bases, leaving 8 bases between the germline ends. The CDR3 nucleotides read TGTGCCATCAGTGTGGACTTGAACTATGGCTACACCTTC. Translation: CAISVDLNYGYTF.

This clonotype was seen many times. The V gene is TRBV28, the J gene TRBJ2-7, with D uncertain. Trimming removed 2 bases at V and 3 bases at J, with 11 bases between. This CDR3 is 14 amino acids long. Germline CDR1 and CDR2: MDHEN and SYDVKM. The CDR3 region is CASSLPIKDYEQYF. Written as DNA, the CDR3 is TGTGCCAGCAGTTTACCCATTAAGGACTACGAGCAGTACTTC.

This chain joins TRBV6-1 and TRBJ2-3; 12 nucleotides line up with TRBD2. The CDR3 is 16 residues long. Germline CDR1 MNHNS, CDR2 SASEGT. After removal of 6 bases from V and 4 bases from J, the junction contained 8 bases not matched to a gene. The CDR3 spells CASRTTSGSLADTQYF. The CDR3 nucleotides read TGTGCCAGCAGGACGACTAGCGGGAGTCTCGCAGATACGCAGTATTTT.

This clonotype was seen many times. This chain connects TRBV28 to TRBJ1-2, with D tentatively TRBD1 (5 bases). Deletions cut 5 bases from V and 1 base from J, with 8 bases between. The CDR3 runs 13 residues. Per the germline V gene, CDR1 is MDHEN and CDR2 is SYDVKM. This chain's CDR3 is CASSTGGNYGYTF. CDR3 nucleotides: TGTGCCAGCAGTACTGGGGGTAACTATGGCTACACCTTC.

The chain has TRBV28 and TRBJ2-3, with TRBD2 as a possible D gene (6 bases). CDR3 size: 16 residues. The V and J ends lost 6 bases and 2 bases respectively, with 18 bases between them. CDR1 MDHEN and CDR2 SYDVKM come from the germline V gene. CDR3 amino acids: CASSPRLSGLTDTQYF. The CDR3 DNA reads as TGTGCCAGCAGCCCCCGGCTTAGCGGACTCACAGATACGCAGTATTTT.

This clonotype was detected ten times or more. The chain links TRBV25-1 to TRBJ1-1; the D is unclear. The CDR3 sequence is 16 residues long. V lost 4 bases to trimming and J lost 0 bases, with 15 bases between them. CDR1 is MGHDK and CDR2 is SYGVNS in the germline V gene. In DNA, the CDR3 is TGTGCCAGCAGTGGAAAGTACAGAAACATGAACACTGAAGCTTTCTTT. The encoded protein is CASSGKYRNMNTEAFF.

Only a few counts were recorded for this clonotype. This sequence joins TRBV4-1 and TRBJ2-6; D ambiguous. CDR1 and CDR2 from the germline V gene are MGHRA and YSYEKL. The CDR3 spans 15 residues. The germline V and J ends were trimmed by 6 bases and 4 bases, with 13 bases remaining between them. The CDR3: CASRQSPSGANVLTF. CDR3 sequence (DNA): TGCGCCAGCAGGCAAAGTCCTTCCGGGGCCAACGTCCTGACTTTC.

This clonotype has a count of ten or more. This chain joins TRBV5-6 and TRBJ1-1; no clear D gene. This CDR3 is built from 12 residues. V gave up 4 bases and J gave up 7 bases, with 11 bases separating them. Per germline, CDR1 SGHDT and CDR2 YYEEEE. The CDR3 spells CASSADGREAFF. The CDR3 coding sequence is TGTGCCAGCAGCGCTGACGGTCGTGAAGCTTTCTTT.

The genes are TRBV4-2 and TRBJ2-7; the match to TRBD1 covers 7 bases. Germline loops: CDR1 LGHNA, CDR2 YNFKEQ. V gave up 0 bases and J gave up 5 bases; unmatched junction bases: 7. This CDR3 region has 15 residues. DNA of the CDR3: TGTGCCAGCAGCCAAGAAGGGACAGTGGGCCACGAGCAGTACTTC. This gives the protein CASSQEGTVGHEQYF.

This clonotype was seen once. The V gene is TRBV15, the J gene TRBJ2-5; 8 bases match TRBD1. The ends lost 2 bases at V and 5 bases at J; junction bases unmatched: 7. The CDR3 consists of 15 residues. Germline V CDR1 and CDR2: LNHNV, YYDKDF (reference sequence). The CDR3 here is CATSRPQGAVETQYF. CDR3 DNA sequence: TGTGCCACCAGCAGACCCCAGGGGGCAGTGGAGACCCAGTACTTC.

This clonotype has a count of ten or more. The V and J genes are TRBV3-1 and TRBJ1-1; D is ambiguous. The CDR3 is made up of 13 amino acids. V was clipped by 4 bases and J by 11 bases, with 17 bases between them. Germline assignment: CDR1 LGHDT and CDR2 YNNKEL (reference sequence). Here the CDR3 reads CASSPPTSGSAFF. The CDR3 region has the DNA TGTGCCAGCAGCCCCCCGACCTCCGGGTCGGCTTTCTTT.

The V and J genes are TRBV9 and TRBJ2-1; TRBD2 matches at 9 bases. This CDR3 is 14 amino acids long. J gave up 8 bases and V 3 bases, and 6 bases lay outside the gene matches. Germline V CDR1 and CDR2: SGDLS, YYNGEE. The CDR3 sequence: CASSAGTSFDEQFF. CDR3 in DNA: TGTGCCAGCAGCGCCGGGACTAGCTTCGATGAGCAGTTCTTC.